This TCR beta chain was profiled in a study of T cells in Graves' hyperthyroidism and ophthalmopathy. Study-wide findings and caveats: The model anticipated ophthalmopathy a median approximately 6.6 months pre-onset. Blood also carried most thyroid clonotypes expanded above 0.001.

Lactation, pregnancy, other autoimmune disease or uncontrolled infection excluded patients. Comments on this clonotype: Its antigen is currently unknown.

Amplification yielded TCR beta CDR3 regions, with RNA transcripts as the source. TCR CDR3 underwent first-round RT-PCR with the HTBI primer set. Using its own MiXCR run on the multiplex PCR reads, TCRdb lists one record per CDR3 protein. Of about 400,000 distinct CDR3 sequences in the sample, about 12% were seen once. The TCR was taken from a woman in her late teens or twenties with Graves' hyperthyroidism. What was sequenced was blood.

CDR3 in amino acids: CASSFLQGLETGELFF. CDR3 coding DNA: TGTGCCAGCAGCTTCCTACAGGGTCTTGAGACCGGGGAGCTGTTTTTT. The V gene is TRBV7-3, the J gene TRBJ2-2, with D possibly matching TRBD1 (6 bases). Between the trimmed V and J ends, which lost 3 bases and 5 bases, there was a span of 16 bases. This CDR3 spans 16 amino acids. Germline CDR1 reads SGHTA; CDR2 reads FQGTGA.